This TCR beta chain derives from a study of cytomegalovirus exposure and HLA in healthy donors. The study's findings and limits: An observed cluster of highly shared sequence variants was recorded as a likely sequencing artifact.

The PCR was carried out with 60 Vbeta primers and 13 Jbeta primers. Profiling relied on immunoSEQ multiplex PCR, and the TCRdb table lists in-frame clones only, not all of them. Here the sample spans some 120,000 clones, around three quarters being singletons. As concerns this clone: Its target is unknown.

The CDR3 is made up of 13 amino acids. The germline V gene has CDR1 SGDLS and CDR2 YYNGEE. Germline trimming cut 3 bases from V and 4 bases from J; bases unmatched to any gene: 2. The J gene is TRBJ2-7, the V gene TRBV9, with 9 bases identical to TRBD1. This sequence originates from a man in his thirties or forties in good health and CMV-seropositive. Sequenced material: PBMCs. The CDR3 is CASSDGTGYEQYF. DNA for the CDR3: TGTGCCAGCAGCGACGGGACAGGGTACGAGCAGTACTTC.